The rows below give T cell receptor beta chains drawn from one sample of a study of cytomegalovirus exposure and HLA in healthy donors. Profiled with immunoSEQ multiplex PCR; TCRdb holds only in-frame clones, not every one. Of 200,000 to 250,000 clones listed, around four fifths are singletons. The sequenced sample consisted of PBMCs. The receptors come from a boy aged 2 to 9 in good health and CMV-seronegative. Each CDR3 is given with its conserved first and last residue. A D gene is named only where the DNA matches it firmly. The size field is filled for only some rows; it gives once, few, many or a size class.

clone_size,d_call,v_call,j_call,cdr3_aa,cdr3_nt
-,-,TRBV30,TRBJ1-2,CAWSPGDYGYTF,TGTGCCTGGAGTCCAGGGGACTATGGCTACACCTTC
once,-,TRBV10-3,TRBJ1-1,CAISRDLATEAFF,TGTGCCATCAGCAGGGATTTGGCCACTGAAGCTTTCTTT
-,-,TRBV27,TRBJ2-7,CASKADPSYEQYF,TGTGCCAGCAAAGCGGACCCATCCTACGAGCAGTACTTC
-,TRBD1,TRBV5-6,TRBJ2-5,CASSFLTGQETQYF,TGTGCCAGCAGCTTTTTGACAGGGCAAGAGACCCAGTACTTC
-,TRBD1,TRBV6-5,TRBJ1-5,CASSDGTGGNQPQHF,TGTGCCAGCAGCGACGGGACAGGCGGGAATCAGCCCCAGCATTTT
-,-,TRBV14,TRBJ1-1,CASSQEGLRYTEAFF,TGTGCCAGCAGCCAAGAGGGGCTAAGGTACACTGAAGCTTTCTTT
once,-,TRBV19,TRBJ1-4,CASSIGDASTF,TGTGCCAGTAGTATTGGAGACGCATCAACATTT
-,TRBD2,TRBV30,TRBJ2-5,CAWSVGAGVSWETQYF,TGTGCCTGGAGTGTAGGGGCGGGGGTATCTTGGGAGACCCAGTACTTC
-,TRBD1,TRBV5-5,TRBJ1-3,CASSPTGVGNTIYF,TGTGCCAGCAGCCCGACAGGGGTTGGAAACACCATATATTTT
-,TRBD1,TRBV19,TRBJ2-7,CASSIGDRGFNEQYF,TGTGCCAGTAGTATTGGGGACAGGGGGTTTAACGAGCAGTACTTC
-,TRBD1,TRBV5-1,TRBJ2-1,CASTAELQGAHEQFF,TGCGCCAGCACGGCCGAATTACAGGGGGCACATGAGCAGTTCTTC
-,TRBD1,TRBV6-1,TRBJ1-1,CASSRTGGDTEAFF,TGTGCCAGCAGCCGGACAGGGGGGGACACTGAAGCTTTCTTT
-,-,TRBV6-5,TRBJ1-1,CASSYSRPAGDTEAFF,TGTGCCAGCAGTTACTCGAGACCGGCAGGCGACACTGAAGCTTTCTTT
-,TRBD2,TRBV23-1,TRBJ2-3,CASSPGLAVFTDTQYF,TGCGCCAGCAGTCCCGGACTAGCGGTCTTCACAGATACGCAGTATTTT
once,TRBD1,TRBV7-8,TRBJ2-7,CASSPRDRGETYEQYF,TGTGCCAGCAGCCCCCGGGACAGGGGGGAGACCTACGAGCAGTACTTC
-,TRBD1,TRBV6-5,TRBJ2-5,CASRRTGKETQYF,TGTGCCAGCAGGAGGACAGGGAAGGAGACCCAGTACTTC
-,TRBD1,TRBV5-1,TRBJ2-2,CASSLVGQGTTGELFF,TGCGCCAGCAGCTTGGTTGGACAGGGGACCACCGGGGAGCTGTTTTTT
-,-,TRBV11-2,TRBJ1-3,CASSQTGGSGNTIYF,TGTGCCAGCAGCCAGACGGGTGGGTCTGGAAACACCATATATTTT
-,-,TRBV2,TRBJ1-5,CASNPDSINQPQHF,TGTGCCAGCAACCCGGACAGTATCAATCAGCCCCAGCATTTT
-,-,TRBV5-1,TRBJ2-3,CAGSPQTGTDTQYF,TGCGCCGGCAGCCCTCAGACAGGCACAGATACGCAGTATTTT
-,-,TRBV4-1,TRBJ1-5,CASSQAVPGNQPQHF,TGCGCCAGCAGCCAAGCTGTACCAGGGAATCAGCCCCAGCATTTT
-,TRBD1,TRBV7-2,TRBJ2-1,CASSVPDRDRNNEQFF,TGTGCCAGCAGCGTACCCGACAGGGATCGGAACAATGAGCAGTTCTTC
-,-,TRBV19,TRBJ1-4,CASSIGPVGEKLFF,TGTGCCAGTAGTATTGGGCCTGTCGGAGAAAAACTGTTTTTT
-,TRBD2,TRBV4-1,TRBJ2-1,CASSLFSWTSGDVKQFF,TGCGCCAGCAGCCTCTTCAGTTGGACTAGCGGTGATGTAAAGCAGTTCTTC
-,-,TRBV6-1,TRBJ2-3,CASSIGLASTDTQYF,TGTGCCAGCAGTATAGGACTGGCTAGCACAGATACGCAGTATTTT
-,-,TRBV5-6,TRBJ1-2,CASSLGRTPYGYTF,TGTGCCAGCAGCTTGGGACGGACTCCTTATGGCTACACCTTC
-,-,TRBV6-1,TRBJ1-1,CASSEGRGSNTEAFF,TGTGCCAGCAGTGAAGGGCGGGGGTCGAACACTGAAGCTTTCTTT
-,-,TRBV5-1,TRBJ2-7,CASRWEASYEQYF,TGCGCCAGCAGATGGGAGGCGTCCTACGAGCAGTACTTC
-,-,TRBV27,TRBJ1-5,CASRARGSQPQHF,TGTGCCAGCAGGGCCAGGGGAAGTCAGCCCCAGCATTTT
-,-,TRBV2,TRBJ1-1,CASSERGGNTEAFF,TGTGCCAGCAGCGAGAGAGGCGGGAACACTGAAGCTTTCTTT
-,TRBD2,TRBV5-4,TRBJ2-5,CASSLSSGRTQETQYF,TGTGCCAGCAGCTTAAGTAGCGGGAGGACACAAGAGACCCAGTACTTC
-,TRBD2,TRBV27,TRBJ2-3,CASSLWGGGGYTQYF,TGTGCCAGTTCCCTGTGGGGGGGCGGGGGGTATACGCAGTATTTT
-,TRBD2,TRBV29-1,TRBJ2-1,CSVEGWEGRNEQFF,TGCAGCGTTGAAGGGTGGGAGGGCCGGAATGAGCAGTTCTTC
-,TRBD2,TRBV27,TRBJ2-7,CASRPGLAHEQYF,TGTGCCAGCAGACCGGGACTAGCCCACGAGCAGTACTTC
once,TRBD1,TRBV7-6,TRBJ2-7,CASSFRDSSYEQYF,TGTGCCAGCAGCTTCCGGGACAGCTCCTACGAGCAGTACTTC
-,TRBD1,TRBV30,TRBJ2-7,CAWCRDREVYEQYF,TGTGCCTGGTGTAGGGACAGGGAGGTCTACGAGCAGTACTTC
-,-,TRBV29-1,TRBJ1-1,CSVEAWGRVNTEAFF,TGCAGCGTGGAAGCTTGGGGCAGGGTGAACACTGAAGCTTTCTTT
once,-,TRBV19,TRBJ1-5,CASTTQFNSNQPQHF,TGTGCCAGTACCACACAGTTCAATAGCAATCAGCCCCAGCATTTT
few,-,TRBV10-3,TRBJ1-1,CAATPVGGITEAFF,TGTGCCGCCACCCCGGTTGGGGGCATCACTGAAGCTTTCTTT
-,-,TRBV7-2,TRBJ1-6,CASSLGRGGAGISPLHF,TGTGCCAGCAGCTTAGGGCGGGGGGGCGCGGGTATATCACCCCTCCACTTT
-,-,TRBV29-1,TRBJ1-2,CSVAGASANYGYTF,TGCAGCGTCGCGGGTGCGTCAGCTAACTATGGCTACACCTTC
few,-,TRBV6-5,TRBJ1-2,CASRGPLTNYGYTF,TGTGCCAGCAGGGGCCCCTTAACTAACTATGGCTACACCTTC
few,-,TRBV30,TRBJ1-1,CAWAMNTEAFF,TGTGCCTGGGCTATGAACACTGAAGCTTTCTTT
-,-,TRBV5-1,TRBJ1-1,CASSNRQSGPPEAFF,TGCGCCAGCAGCAATAGACAGTCAGGGCCCCCTGAAGCTTTCTTT
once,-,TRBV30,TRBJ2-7,CAWRDSYEQYF,TGTGCCTGGAGAGACAGCTACGAGCAGTACTTC
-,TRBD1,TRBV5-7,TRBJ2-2,CASSLTTGGAVYTGELFF,TGTGCCAGCAGCTTGACCACAGGGGGCGCAGTCTACACCGGGGAGCTGTTTTTT
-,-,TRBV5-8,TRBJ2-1,CASSLGGPGDEQFF,TGTGCCAGCAGCTTGGGCGGTCCCGGGGATGAGCAGTTCTTC
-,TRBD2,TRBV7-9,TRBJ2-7,CATRGLGTSIDEQYF,TGTGCCACCCGTGGTTTGGGGACTAGCATCGACGAGCAGTACTTC
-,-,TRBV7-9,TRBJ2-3,CASSQTRDDPDTQYF,TGTGCCAGCAGCCAAACTAGGGATGATCCAGATACGCAGTATTTT
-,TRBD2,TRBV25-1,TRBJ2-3,CASSEYAGGTDTQYF,TGTGCCAGCAGTGAATATGCGGGAGGCACAGATACGCAGTATTTT